This TCR beta chain was captured in a study of long-term antiretroviral therapy in people with HIV. With survey level as its setting, the immunoSEQ assay was v3.0. Repertoires were generated with immunoSEQ multiplex PCR, while TCRdb's copy carries only in-frame clones and drops some. The sample has around 23,000 clones, 82% seen once; the top ten hold 4.5% to 6%. Germline V gives CDR1 SGHRS, CDR2 YFSETQ. The CDR3 has 15 residues. The J segment lost 10 bases and the V segment lost 4 bases, leaving 6 bases of the junction unmatched. The sequenced sample was unsorted PBMCs, obtained 0.3 years after starting antiretroviral therapy. This clonotype was sampled from a man over 45 with HIV. The chain links TRBV5-1 to TRBJ1-6; 12 bases align to TRBD1. The CDR3 loop is CASSAGQGARSPLHF. The CDR3 DNA sequence: TGCGCCAGCAGCGCGGGACAGGGGGCAAGGTCACCCCTCCACTTT.